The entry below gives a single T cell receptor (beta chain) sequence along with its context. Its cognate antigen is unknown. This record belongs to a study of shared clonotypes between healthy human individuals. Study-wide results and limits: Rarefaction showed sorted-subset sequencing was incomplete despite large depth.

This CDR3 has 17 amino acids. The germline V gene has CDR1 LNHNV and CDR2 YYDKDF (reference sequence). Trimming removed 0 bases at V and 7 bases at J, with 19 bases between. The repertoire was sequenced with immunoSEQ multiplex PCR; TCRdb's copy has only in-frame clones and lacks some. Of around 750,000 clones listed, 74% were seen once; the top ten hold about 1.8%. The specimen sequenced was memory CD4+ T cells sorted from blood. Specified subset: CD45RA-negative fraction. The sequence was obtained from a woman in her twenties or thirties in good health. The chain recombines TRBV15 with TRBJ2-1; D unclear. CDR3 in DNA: TGTGCCACCAGCAGAGATCTTCGAGCGAGTCATAGGAATGAGCAGTTCTTC. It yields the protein CATSRDLRASHRNEQFF. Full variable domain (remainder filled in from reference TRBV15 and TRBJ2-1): DAMVIQNPRYQVTQFGKPVTLSCSQTLNHNVMYWYQQKSSQAPKLLFHYYDKDFNNEADTPDNFQSRRPNTSFCFLDIRSPGLGDTAMYLCATSRDLRASHRNEQFFGPGTRLTVL.